The rows below give T cell receptor beta chains drawn from one sample of a study of beta chain features in type 1 diabetes. Sequencing was performed with immunoSEQ multiplex PCR; in TCRdb, only in-frame clones are kept and a portion is missing. The sample has about 230,000 clones, about a sixth seen once. Sequencing used naive CD4+ T cells from blood. Receptors were obtained from a man aged 25-45 years with type 1 diabetes. CDR3s include the opening cysteine and the closing phenylalanine or tryptophan. D genes are given only for firm matches. Clone size is given for some rows only: seen once, a few or many times, or a class if the clone is expanded.

V: TRBV30
size: few
length: 13
J: TRBJ1-5
D: -
DNA: TGTGCCTGGAGTGGGACAGGCAATCAGCCCCAGCATTTT
CDR3: CAWSGTGNQPQHF

V: TRBV28
size: few
length: 14
J: TRBJ2-1
D: TRBD2
DNA: TGTGCCACTCTAGCGGGAGGGTCCTACAATGAGCAGTTCTTC
CDR3: CATLAGGSYNEQFF

V: TRBV20-1
size: -
length: 11
J: TRBJ2-1
D: -
DNA: TGCAGTGGGACTTTCTACAATGAGCAGTTCTTC
CDR3: CSGTFYNEQFF

V: TRBV28
size: -
length: 14
J: TRBJ1-4
D: TRBD1
DNA: TGTGCCACCGAGGACAGGGGGCTCGATGAAAAACTGTTTTTT
CDR3: CATEDRGLDEKLFF

V: TRBV5-4
size: -
length: 16
J: TRBJ2-3
D: TRBD2
DNA: TGTGCCAGCAGCCAGGGGACTAGCGGGGACACAGATACGCAGTATTTT
CDR3: CASSQGTSGDTDTQYF

V: TRBV2
size: few
length: 12
J: TRBJ2-7
D: TRBD2
DNA: TGTGCCAGCAGGACTAGCGGCTACGAGCAGTACTTC
CDR3: CASRTSGYEQYF

V: TRBV7-2
size: -
length: 12
J: TRBJ2-5
D: -
DNA: TGTGCCAGCAGTTCCCAGGGGGAGACCCAGTACTTC
CDR3: CASSSQGETQYF

V: TRBV7-9
size: -
length: 14
J: TRBJ2-3
D: -
DNA: TGTGCCAGCAGCTCAGGGTTTGGCACAGATACGCAGTATTTT
CDR3: CASSSGFGTDTQYF

V: TRBV5-1
size: -
length: 13
J: TRBJ2-7
D: -
DNA: TGCGCCAGCAGCTTGGCCACAAGCAGGGAGCAGTACTTC
CDR3: CASSLATSREQYF

V: TRBV5-1
size: few
length: 11
J: TRBJ2-5
D: -
DNA: TGCGCCAGCAGCCACCAAGAGACCCAGTACTTC
CDR3: CASSHQETQYF

V: TRBV28
size: -
length: 15
J: TRBJ2-6
D: TRBD2
DNA: TGTGCCAGCAGTTTGAGCGGGGCTGGGGCCAACGTCCTGACTTTC
CDR3: CASSLSGAGANVLTF

V: TRBV2
size: few
length: 12
J: TRBJ2-7
D: -
DNA: TGTGCCAGCAGTGCACGTGGTTACGAGCAGTACTTC
CDR3: CASSARGYEQYF

V: TRBV9
size: -
length: 15
J: TRBJ2-7
D: -
DNA: TGTGCCAGCAGCGTAGGGTCCACCTGGGGGGACGAGCAGTACTTC
CDR3: CASSVGSTWGDEQYF

V: TRBV29-1
size: -
length: 13
J: TRBJ2-2
D: -
DNA: TGCAGCGTTTTATACCCGACTGCCGGGGAGCTGTTTTTT
CDR3: CSVLYPTAGELFF

V: TRBV29-1
size: few
length: 13
J: TRBJ1-2
D: TRBD1
DNA: TGCAGCGTTGGGGGACAGGGGTCCTATGGCTACACCTTC
CDR3: CSVGGQGSYGYTF

V: TRBV29-1
size: -
length: 12
J: TRBJ2-2
D: -
DNA: TGCAGCGTTCATAAGGCCGGCGGGGAGCTGTTTTTT
CDR3: CSVHKAGGELFF

V: TRBV28
size: -
length: 14
J: TRBJ2-5
D: TRBD1
DNA: TGTGCCAGCAGTTTAAGACAGGGGCGAGAGACCCAGTACTTC
CDR3: CASSLRQGRETQYF

V: TRBV7-2
size: -
length: 13
J: TRBJ2-3
D: -
DNA: TGTGCCAGCAGCTTTACTCGGACAGATACGCAGTATTTT
CDR3: CASSFTRTDTQYF

V: TRBV7-2
size: -
length: 15
J: TRBJ2-7
D: TRBD2
DNA: TGTGCCAGCAGCTGGACTAGCGGGAGTTCCTACGAGCAGTACTTC
CDR3: CASSWTSGSSYEQYF

V: TRBV4-3
size: few
length: 15
J: TRBJ2-1
D: TRBD1
DNA: TGCGCCAGCAGCCACCGACAGGGCTCCTACAATGAGCAGTTCTTC
CDR3: CASSHRQGSYNEQFF

V: TRBV7-9
size: -
length: 15
J: TRBJ2-7
D: TRBD1
DNA: TGTGCCAGCAGCGCCGACAGGGCGATCACCTACGAGCAGTACTTC
CDR3: CASSADRAITYEQYF

V: TRBV28
size: few
length: 14
J: TRBJ2-5
D: -
DNA: TGTGCCAGCAGTTTTCGAGGGGCGTTAGAGACCCAGTACTTC
CDR3: CASSFRGALETQYF

V: TRBV29-1
size: -
length: 11
J: TRBJ1-1
D: -
DNA: TGCAGCGTTCTAGGGGCAACTGAAGCTTTCTTT
CDR3: CSVLGATEAFF

V: TRBV7-2
size: -
length: 16
J: TRBJ2-3
D: -
DNA: TGTGCCAGCAGCTTAGGGCTGAACGGGGGAGTAGATACGCAGTATTTT
CDR3: CASSLGLNGGVDTQYF

V: TRBV7-9
size: -
length: 13
J: TRBJ2-1
D: TRBD2
DNA: TGTGCCAGCAGCCGTAGCGGGGGCAATGAGCAGTTCTTC
CDR3: CASSRSGGNEQFF

V: TRBV29-1
size: -
length: 13
J: TRBJ2-6
D: -
DNA: TGCAGCGTCCGGACCGACGGGGGCAACGTCCTGACTTTC
CDR3: CSVRTDGGNVLTF

V: TRBV9
size: few
length: 17
J: TRBJ2-2
D: TRBD1
DNA: TGTGCCAGCAGCATAGGGACAGGGCACGCGAACACCGGGGAGCTGTTTTTT
CDR3: CASSIGTGHANTGELFF

V: TRBV14
size: -
length: 13
J: TRBJ1-2
D: -
DNA: TGTGCCAGCAGCCAAGTCACAGACTATGGCTACACCTTC
CDR3: CASSQVTDYGYTF

V: TRBV29-1
size: few
length: 13
J: TRBJ2-7
D: TRBD2
DNA: TGCAGCGTACGTCCGGGACTAGCGTACGAGCAGTACTTC
CDR3: CSVRPGLAYEQYF

V: TRBV19
size: -
length: 14
J: TRBJ2-5
D: TRBD2
DNA: TGTGCCAGTAGTCCACTAGCGGGAGAAGAGACCCAGTACTTC
CDR3: CASSPLAGEETQYF

V: TRBV29-1
size: few
length: 12
J: TRBJ2-5
D: -
DNA: TGCAGCGTTCACACAGCACAAGAGACCCAGTACTTC
CDR3: CSVHTAQETQYF

V: TRBV12-5
size: few
length: 13
J: TRBJ2-6
D: -
DNA: TGTGCTAGTGCCGAATCTGGGGCCAACGTCCTGACTTTC
CDR3: CASAESGANVLTF

V: TRBV7-2
size: few
length: 19
J: TRBJ2-3
D: TRBD2
DNA: TGTGCCAGCAGCTTAGCAGGATGGACTAGCGGGAGATCCACAGATACGCAGTATTTT
CDR3: CASSLAGWTSGRSTDTQYF

V: TRBV28
size: few
length: 14
J: TRBJ2-5
D: -
DNA: TGTGCCAGCAGTTTAGGACCCCAGCAAGAGACCCAGTACTTC
CDR3: CASSLGPQQETQYF

V: TRBV11-2
size: -
length: 14
J: TRBJ2-2
D: TRBD2
DNA: TGTGCCAGCAGTTCTAGCGGGAGCACCGGGGAGCTGTTTTTT
CDR3: CASSSSGSTGELFF

V: TRBV5-4
size: few
length: 14
J: TRBJ2-5
D: -
DNA: TGTGCCAGCAGCCTAAACGGGAGACAAGAGACCCAGTACTTC
CDR3: CASSLNGRQETQYF

V: TRBV20-1
size: -
length: 11
J: TRBJ1-1
D: -
DNA: TGCAGTGCTCCCGGGACCCCTGAAGCTTTCTTT
CDR3: CSAPGTPEAFF

V: TRBV7-3
size: few
length: 14
J: TRBJ2-1
D: TRBD1
DNA: TGTGCCAGCAGCCCGACAGGGAGCTACAATGAGCAGTTCTTC
CDR3: CASSPTGSYNEQFF

V: TRBV5-1
size: -
length: 16
J: TRBJ2-4
D: -
DNA: TGCGCCAGCAGCTTGGAACTAGCCTTTGCCAAAAACATTCAGTACTTC
CDR3: CASSLELAFAKNIQYF

V: TRBV27
size: few
length: 14
J: TRBJ2-4
D: -
DNA: TGTGCCAGCAGTTTTCTACGTCGCAAAAACATTCAGTACTTC
CDR3: CASSFLRRKNIQYF

V: TRBV6-6
size: few
length: 15
J: TRBJ2-1
D: -
DNA: TGTGCCAGCAGCCGACCCTTGAGCTCCTACAATGAGCAGTTCTTC
CDR3: CASSRPLSSYNEQFF

V: TRBV4-3
size: -
length: 14
J: TRBJ2-7
D: -
DNA: TGCGCCAGCAGCCAAGAACATGTGGTGGACGAGCAGTACTTC
CDR3: CASSQEHVVDEQYF

V: TRBV29-1
size: -
length: 12
J: TRBJ1-3
D: -
DNA: TGCAGCGTTGCGCGCTCTGGAAACACCATATATTTT
CDR3: CSVARSGNTIYF

V: TRBV4-1
size: few
length: 16
J: TRBJ1-2
D: TRBD1
DNA: TGCGCCAGCAGCCAAGCACGGACAGGGGAATCCTATGGCTACACCTTC
CDR3: CASSQARTGESYGYTF

V: TRBV6-5
size: -
length: 15
J: TRBJ2-3
D: -
DNA: TGTGCCAGCTATCCCCGAACGGCGGGCGCAGATACGCAGTATTTT
CDR3: CASYPRTAGADTQYF

V: TRBV7-8
size: -
length: 20
J: TRBJ2-7
D: TRBD2
DNA: TGTGCCAGCAGCTTAATCCCCGGACAACCGGGACTAGCGGGAGCATACGAGCAGTACTTC
CDR3: CASSLIPGQPGLAGAYEQYF

V: TRBV30
size: few
length: 11
J: TRBJ1-5
D: -
DNA: TGTGCCTCCGGGGTGAATCAGCCCCAGCATTTT
CDR3: CASGVNQPQHF

V: TRBV29-1
size: few
length: 14
J: TRBJ2-5
D: TRBD2
DNA: TGCAGCGTTGAAGAGAGGCTAGCGGCAGAGACCCAGTACTTC
CDR3: CSVEERLAAETQYF

V: TRBV6-1
size: few
length: 14
J: TRBJ2-3
D: TRBD1
DNA: TGTGCCAGCAGTTGGACAGGGATTACAGATACGCAGTATTTT
CDR3: CASSWTGITDTQYF

V: TRBV4-1
size: few
length: 15
J: TRBJ2-7
D: -
DNA: TGCGCCAGCAGCCACCCGGGCCTTAGCTCCTACGAGCAGTACTTC
CDR3: CASSHPGLSSYEQYF

V: TRBV4-1
size: few
length: 14
J: TRBJ2-7
D: -
DNA: TGCGCCAGCAGCCAAGGTCTAGTTCGGTACGAGCAGTACTTC
CDR3: CASSQGLVRYEQYF

V: TRBV5-1
size: -
length: 14
J: TRBJ2-7
D: -
DNA: TGCGCCAGCAGCTTGGGGGCGGGATACTACGAGCAGTACTTC
CDR3: CASSLGAGYYEQYF

V: TRBV29-1
size: few
length: 12
J: TRBJ1-2
D: -
DNA: TGCAGCGTTGTTAAAGGTTTCTATGGCTACACCTTC
CDR3: CSVVKGFYGYTF

V: TRBV28
size: -
length: 14
J: TRBJ2-4
D: -
DNA: TGTGCCAGCAGTCTCAGGGACACCAAAAACATTCAGTACTTC
CDR3: CASSLRDTKNIQYF

V: TRBV27
size: few
length: 14
J: TRBJ2-1
D: TRBD2
DNA: TGTGCCAGCACCACGCGGGAGGTCAGGGATGAGCAGTTCTTC
CDR3: CASTTREVRDEQFF

V: TRBV28
size: few
length: 14
J: TRBJ2-7
D: TRBD2
DNA: TGTGCCAGCAGTTTACCGAGCGGGAGTCGTGAGCAGTACTTC
CDR3: CASSLPSGSREQYF

V: TRBV30
size: few
length: 14
J: TRBJ2-3
D: TRBD1
DNA: TGTGCCTGGAGTGTACTTGAGGGGGCGGCTACGCAGTATTTT
CDR3: CAWSVLEGAATQYF

V: TRBV12-5
size: few
length: 14
J: TRBJ2-2
D: -
DNA: TGTGCTAGTGGTTTGGGGGAGTCATCTCGGGAGCTGTTTTTT
CDR3: CASGLGESSRELFF

V: TRBV7-9
size: few
length: 17
J: TRBJ2-1
D: TRBD2
DNA: TGTGCCAGCAGCACCCTAGCGGGAGGCTCAAGATACAATGAGCAGTTCTTC
CDR3: CASSTLAGGSRYNEQFF

V: TRBV29-1
size: few
length: 13
J: TRBJ1-1
D: -
DNA: TGCAGCGTTGTCGGCCGAGCCAACACTGAAGCTTTCTTT
CDR3: CSVVGRANTEAFF